A selection of T cell receptor beta chains follows, all from one sample in a study of cytomegalovirus exposure and HLA in healthy donors. Method: immunoSEQ multiplex PCR; TCRdb's copy keeps in-frame clones and lacks some. The data contain about 160,000 clones, over 70% of them seen just once; the ten biggest clones take up roughly 4.4%. The sequencing input was PBMCs. The receptor set was obtained from a man aged 25-45 years in good health and CMV-seronegative. CDR3s include the opening cysteine and the closing phenylalanine or tryptophan. The order of the fields is J gene, V gene, CDR3 protein.

TRBJ2-1 | TRBV7-3 | CASTPGASGGPYPSDEQFF
TRBJ1-1 | TRBV9 | CASSVEGVLNTEAFF
TRBJ1-1 | TRBV30 | CAWINSCRAFF
TRBJ1-1 | TRBV27 | CASRDWDTEAFF
TRBJ1-2 | TRBV9 | CASSTRTDPSSGYTF
. | TRBV2 | CASSEQGNEQYF
TRBJ2-1 | TRBV18 | CASSPLPRERGYNEQFF
TRBJ1-2 | TRBV7-8 | CASSFDNNYGYTF
TRBJ1-2 | TRBV13 | CASSLTETYGYTF
TRBJ2-1 | TRBV11-3 | CASSFSYNEQFF
TRBJ2-1 | TRBV7-6 | CASSPGTYNEQFF
TRBJ2-3 | TRBV5-4 | CASSVPIAGGITDTQYF
TRBJ1-2 | TRBV27 | CASSTANYGYTF
TRBJ2-7 | TRBV27 | CASSGDSSYEQYF
TRBJ2-3 | TRBV10-2 | CATNSDRFSTDTQYF
TRBJ2-7 | TRBV9 | CASSKTSGVSYEQYF
TRBJ2-3 | TRBV27 | CASSHILDTQYF
TRBJ2-7 | TRBV18 | CASSPRRGREPYEQYF
TRBJ1-1 | TRBV5-1 | CASSPSPGQMNTEAFF
TRBJ1-1 | TRBV7-9 | CSSSLGGEGTEAFF
TRBJ1-1 | TRBV15 | CATSRGGGDLDTEAFF
TRBJ1-2 | TRBV7-9 | CASSRRGTDYGYTF
TRBJ2-3 | TRBV11-2 | CASSSPAGLASDTQYF
TRBJ2-7 | TRBV5-1 | CASSSARGEQYF